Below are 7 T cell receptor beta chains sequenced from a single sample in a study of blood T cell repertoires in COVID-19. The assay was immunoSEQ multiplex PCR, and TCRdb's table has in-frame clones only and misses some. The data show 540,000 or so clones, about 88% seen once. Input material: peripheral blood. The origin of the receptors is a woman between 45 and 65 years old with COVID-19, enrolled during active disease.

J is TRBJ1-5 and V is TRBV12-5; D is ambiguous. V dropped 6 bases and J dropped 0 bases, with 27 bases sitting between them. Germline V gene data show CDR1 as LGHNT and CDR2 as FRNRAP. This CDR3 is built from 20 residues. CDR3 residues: CASGSGRLTASDYSNQPQHF. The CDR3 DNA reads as TGTGCTAGTGGCAGCGGGAGGCTAACCGCTTCCGACTATAGCAATCAGCCCCAGCATTTT.

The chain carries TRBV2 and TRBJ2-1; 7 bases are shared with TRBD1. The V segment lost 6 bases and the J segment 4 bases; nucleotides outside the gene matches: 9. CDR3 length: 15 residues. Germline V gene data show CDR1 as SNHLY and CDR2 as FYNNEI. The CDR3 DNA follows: TGTGCCAGCAGGATCGACAGGGTACTATACAATGAGCAGTTCTTC. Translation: CASRIDRVLYNEQFF.

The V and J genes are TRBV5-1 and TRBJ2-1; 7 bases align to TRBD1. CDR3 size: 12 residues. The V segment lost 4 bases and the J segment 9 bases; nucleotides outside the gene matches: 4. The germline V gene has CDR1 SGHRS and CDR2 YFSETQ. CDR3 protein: CASSLGTAEQFF. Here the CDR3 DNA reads TGCGCCAGCAGCCTCGGGACAGCTGAGCAGTTCTTC.

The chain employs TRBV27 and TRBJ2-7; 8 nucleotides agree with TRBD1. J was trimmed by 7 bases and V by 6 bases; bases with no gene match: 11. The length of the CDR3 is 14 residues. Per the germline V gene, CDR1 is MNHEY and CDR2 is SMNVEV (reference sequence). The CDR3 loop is CASSPGTGGREQYF. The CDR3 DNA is TGTGCCAGCAGCCCCGGGACAGGTGGGAGGGAGCAGTACTTC.

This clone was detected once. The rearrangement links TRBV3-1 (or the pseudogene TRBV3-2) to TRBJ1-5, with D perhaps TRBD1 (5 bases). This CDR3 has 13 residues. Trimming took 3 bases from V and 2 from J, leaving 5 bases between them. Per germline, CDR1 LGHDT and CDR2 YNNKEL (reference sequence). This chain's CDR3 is CASSHRGNQPQHF. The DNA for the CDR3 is TGTGCCAGCAGCCACAGGGGCAATCAGCCCCAGCATTTT.

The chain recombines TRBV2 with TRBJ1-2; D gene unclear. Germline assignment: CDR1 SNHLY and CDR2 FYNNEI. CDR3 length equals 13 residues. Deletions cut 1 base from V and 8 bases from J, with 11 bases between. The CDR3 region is CASSEGQVWGYTF. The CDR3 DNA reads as TGTGCCAGCAGTGAAGGGCAGGTGTGGGGCTACACCTTC.

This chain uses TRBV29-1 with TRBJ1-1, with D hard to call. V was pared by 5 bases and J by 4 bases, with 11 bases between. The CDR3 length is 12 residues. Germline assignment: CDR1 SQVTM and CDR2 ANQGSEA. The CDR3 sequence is CSVYSLGTEAFF. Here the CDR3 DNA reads TGCAGCGTTTACAGCCTCGGCACTGAAGCTTTCTTT.